These 19 T cell receptor beta chains came from one sample sequenced in a study of T cell responses to AZD1222 COVID-19 vaccine. Some clones are missing from TCRdb's copy, which holds only in-frame ones; the method was immunoSEQ multiplex PCR. The sample has over 120,000 clones, roughly 89% seen once; the top ten hold approximately 5.4%. Sequences were derived from peripheral blood, sampled on day 0 of AZD1222 vaccination. Receptors were obtained from an adult in good health.

The V gene is TRBV11-2, the J gene TRBJ2-1; 9 bases map to TRBD2. There are 16 residues in the CDR3. Germline CDR1 and CDR2: SGHAT and FQNNGV. After removal of 4 bases from V and 6 bases from J, the junction contained 10 bases not matched to a gene. CDR3 amino acids: CASSSRGGAFVNEQFF. CDR3 nucleotide sequence: TGTGCCAGCAGCTCCCGCGGGGGGGCTTTCGTCAATGAGCAGTTCTTC. The variable domain in full, with the rest retrieved from reference TRBV11-2 and TRBJ2-1, is EAGVAQSPRYKIIEKRQSVAFWCNPISGHATLYWYQQILGQGPKLLIQFQNNGVVDDSQLPKDRFSAERLKGVDSTLKIQPAKLEDSAVYLCASSSRGGAFVNEQFFGPGTRLTVL.

This chain links TRBV6-5 with TRBJ2-7; 7 nucleotides match TRBD2. Germline V gene sequence: CDR1 MNHEY, CDR2 SVGAGI. The CDR3 sequence is 15 residues long. The ends lost 5 bases at V and 1 base at J; junction bases unmatched: 8. CDR3 sequence (DNA): TGTGCCAGCAGTCCGCAAGGACTAGAGTCCTACGAGCAGTACTTC. It codes for CASSPQGLESYEQYF.

The genes are TRBV5-1 and TRBJ2-3; TRBD1 matches 8 bases. The CDR3 loop spans 14 amino acids. Germline assignment: CDR1 SGHRS and CDR2 YFSETQ. The junction had 3 bases not matched to a gene; V was cut back by 0 bases and J by 6 bases. The CDR3 DNA is TGCGCCAGCAGCTTGGGGACAGGGACCGATACGCAGTATTTT. It is translated as CASSLGTGTDTQYF.

V usage is TRBV5-1 and J usage is TRBJ2-1; no clear D. The CDR3 sequence is 13 residues long. V dropped 0 bases and J dropped 7 bases, with 8 bases sitting between them. Germline V gene lookup returns CDR1 SGHRS and CDR2 YFSETQ. The CDR3 DNA reads TGCGCCAGCAGCTTGGCTCTAGGGAATGAGCAGTTCTTC. Its translation is CASSLALGNEQFF.

The genes are TRBV4-1 and TRBJ2-1; either TRBD1 or TRBD2 may fit D (5 bases each). Looked up from germline, CDR1 is MGHRA and CDR2 is YSYEKL. V was pared by 1 base and J by 7 bases, with 14 bases between. The CDR3 covers 15 residues. The chain's CDR3 is CASSQASGPGNEQFF. The CDR3 nucleotides read TGCGCCAGCAGCCAAGCTTCGGGGCCGGGAAATGAGCAGTTCTTC.

This rearrangement joins TRBV11-1 to TRBJ1-4; unclear D gene. The CDR3 is 15 amino acids. The V gene lost 4 bases and the J gene lost 0 bases, with 9 bases spanning the gap. Germline V gene sequence: CDR1 SGHAT, CDR2 FQDESV (reference sequence). This CDR3 is CASSSDRPTNEKLFF. In DNA form, the CDR3 reads TGTGCCAGCAGCTCGGACCGTCCAACTAATGAAAAACTGTTTTTT.

The CDR3 sequence is CASSATGGVTEAFF. Here the CDR3 DNA reads TGTGCCAGCAGCGCGACAGGGGGAGTCACTGAAGCTTTCTTT. This chain uses TRBV7-2 with TRBJ1-1, with 9 bases matching TRBD1. CDR1 is SGHTA, CDR2 FQGNSA, per germline. V shed 5 bases and J 4 bases; nucleotides not matched to a gene: 5. This CDR3 has 14 amino acids.

This clone occurred once. Distinct nucleotide sequences in the sample also encode this CDR3. The rearrangement links TRBV5-4 to TRBJ2-7; 9 nucleotides line up with TRBD1. Germline values: CDR1 SGHNT, CDR2 YYREEE (reference sequence). The CDR3 loop spans 15 amino acids. V was pared by 0 bases and J by 4 bases, with 5 bases of the junction left unmatched. The CDR3 DNA sequence: TGTGCCAGCAGCTTGGCCGGGACAGGGAGGTACGAGCAGTACTTC. Encoded protein: CASSLAGTGRYEQYF.

The rearrangement joins TRBV13 to TRBJ2-7, with 7 bases that match TRBD1. This CDR3 region has 16 residues. V lost 2 bases and J lost 1; bases outside the gene matches: 8. Per germline, CDR1 PRHDT and CDR2 FYEKMQ (reference sequence). The CDR3 protein is CASSLINPGGSYEQYF. In DNA, the CDR3 is TGTGCCAGCAGCTTAATAAACCCAGGGGGATCCTACGAGCAGTACTTC.

The V call is TRBV20-1, the J call TRBJ1-6; 7 positions match TRBD1. Germline V gives CDR1 DFQATT, CDR2 SNEGSKA (reference sequence). The CDR3 totals 12 residues. V lost 3 bases to trimming and J lost 18 bases; unmatched junction nucleotides: 11. The CDR3 is CSASWGRGDSHF. Here the CDR3 DNA reads TGCAGTGCTAGTTGGGGCAGGGGGGACAGCCACTTT.

The gene calls are TRBV28 and TRBJ2-7, with 11 bases that match TRBD1. V trimming: 6 bases; J trimming: 4 bases; junction bases outside the gene matches: 11. Per germline, CDR1 MDHEN and CDR2 SYDVKM. The CDR3 consists of 16 residues. The CDR3 DNA is TGTGCCAGCAGCTACCACAGGGGACAGGGGGGGTACGAGCAGTACTTC. The encoded protein is CASSYHRGQGGYEQYF.

This chain links TRBV10-3 with TRBJ2-1; no reliable D call. Looked up from germline, CDR1 is ENHRY and CDR2 is SYGVKD. This CDR3 comprises 12 residues. V was clipped by 7 bases and J by 5 bases, with 9 bases between them. The CDR3 DNA reads as TGTGCCATCAAGTCAATGGACAATGAGCAGTTCTTC. Protein: CAIKSMDNEQFF.

This chain links TRBV7-9 with TRBJ1-6; 8 bases agree with TRBD1. V lost 5 bases, J lost 7 bases, and 4 bases stayed unmatched. This CDR3 comprises 14 residues. Germline V CDR1 and CDR2: SEHNR, FQNEAQ (reference sequence). CDR3 loop: CASSLTGANSPLHF. CDR3 nucleotides: TGTGCCAGCAGCCTGACAGGGGCGAATTCACCCCTCCACTTT.

The V and J genes are TRBV6-1 and TRBJ2-7; D uncertain. In germline, CDR1 is MNHNS, CDR2 SASEGT. V dropped 0 bases and J dropped 4 bases, with 13 bases sitting between them. The CDR3 consists of 15 residues. The CDR3 here is CASSEALTLPYEQYF. The CDR3 DNA is TGTGCCAGCAGTGAAGCTCTTACCTTACCATACGAGCAGTACTTC.

V gene TRBV6-1 combines with J gene TRBJ1-3; TRBD1 matches 7 bases. Trimming removed 3 bases from V and 10 bases from J; junction bases left unmatched: 9. The germline V gene encodes CDR1 MNHNS and CDR2 SASEGT. The CDR3 consists of 14 residues. The CDR3 DNA sequence: TGTGCCAGCAGTGACAGGGGGGCGCCCTCAACCATATATTTT. It translates to CASSDRGAPSTIYF.

The chain combines TRBV6-5 with TRBJ2-1, with 12 positions matching TRBD2. Trimming removed 10 bases from V and 4 bases from J; junction bases left unmatched: 5. CDR1 MNHEY and CDR2 SVGAGI come from the germline V gene. CDR3 length: 14 residues. The CDR3: CATRGLAGYNEQFF. CDR3 coding DNA: TGTGCCACCCGAGGACTAGCGGGGTACAATGAGCAGTTCTTC.

The chain couples TRBV3-1 (or the pseudogene TRBV3-2) to TRBJ1-2; D might be TRBD1 (6 bases). The germline CDR1 and CDR2 sequences are LGHDT and YNNKEL (reference sequence). CDR3 length equals 13 residues. V was clipped by 5 bases and J by 8 bases, with 15 bases between them. The CDR3 region has the DNA TGTGCCAGCAGCGGAGGGGGGATGTCAGGCTACACCTTC. It encodes CASSGGGMSGYTF.

The chain is built from TRBV3-1 (or the pseudogene TRBV3-2) and TRBJ2-7; D possibly matches TRBD1 or TRBD2 (5 bases each). Germline V gene sequence: CDR1 LGHDT, CDR2 YNNKEL (reference sequence). V shed 4 bases and J shed 8 bases, with 12 bases lying between them. The CDR3 contains 12 residues. Written as DNA, the CDR3 is TGTGCCAGCAGCCCACGAGGGGTGCAGCAGTACTTC. Amino acids: CASSPRGVQQYF.

V gene TRBV28 combines with J gene TRBJ1-2; no definite D call. V was shortened by 11 bases and J by 2 bases, with 9 bases between the two germline ends. This CDR3 contains 11 residues. Germline values: CDR1 MDHEN, CDR2 SYDVKM. CDR3 sequence (DNA): TGTGCCGCGCGTATGAACTATGGCTACACCTTC. The encoded protein is CAARMNYGYTF.